The 21 T cell receptor beta chains below were found in one sample sequenced in a study of T cell repertoires in cytomegalovirus infection. Each CDR3 protein gets one entry after TCRdb re-called the reads with MiXCR. The data contain 400,000 or so distinct CDR3 sequences, approximately 32% of them singletons. Sequenced: PBMCs. Source of these receptors: a human donor in good health (CMV status not recorded). Some clones in this sample may be carry-over from other donors' samples.

The rearrangement links TRBV4-2 to TRBJ1-6, with D tentatively TRBD1 (5 bases). The germline V and J ends were trimmed by 0 bases and 4 bases, with 13 bases remaining between them. This CDR3 spans 17 amino acids. Germline-derived CDR1 and CDR2 are LGHNA and YNFKEQ. The CDR3 spells CASSQEGSGQYNSPLHF. CDR3 nucleotide sequence: TGTGCCAGCAGCCAAGAAGGTTCAGGGCAGTATAATTCACCCCTCCACTTT.

The CDR3 loop reads CASSPSDRGSYEQYF. The CDR3 bases are TGTGCCAGCAGCCCTTCGGACAGGGGCTCCTACGAGCAGTACTTC. The chain uses TRBV7-8 and TRBJ2-7; 9 bases line up with TRBD1. J lost 0 bases, V lost 5 bases, and 5 bases had no gene match. From germline, CDR1 is SGHVS and CDR2 FQNEAQ. The CDR3 runs 15 residues.

A remark on this clonotype: Germline is not matched at one junction end, which may reflect a read error. The chain is built from TRBV11-2 and TRBJ2-7; TRBD2 matches 8 bases. Germline CDR1 is SGHAT and CDR2 is FQNNGV. The CDR3 runs 14 residues. The CDR3 nucleotides read TGTGCCAACAGCAAACTAGCGGCTATCTACGAGCAGTACTTC. It encodes CANSKLAAIYEQYF.

The chain links TRBV3-1 to TRBJ1-2, with D uncertain. The CDR3 totals 16 residues. The V gene's germline CDR1 is LGHDT and CDR2 YNNKEL (reference sequence). Trimming shortened V by 0 bases and J by 4 bases, and 15 bases separated the two germline ends. The CDR3 nucleotides are TGTGCCAGCAGCCAAGATACCTTAGACACGGCCTATGGCTACACCTTC. Its protein product is CASSQDTLDTAYGYTF.

Comments on this clonotype: A junction boundary mismatches the germline segment, possibly from a read error. The chain links TRBV25-1 to TRBJ1-1; D is ambiguous. This CDR3 has 13 residues. The germline V gene encodes CDR1 MGHDK and CDR2 SYGVNS. The CDR3 reads CSRSGTGNTESFF. The CDR3 DNA sequence: TGTTCCAGAAGTGGTACCGGGAACACTGAATCTTTCTTT.

The chain uses TRBV4-3 and TRBJ2-1; either TRBD1 or TRBD2 may fit D (6 bases each). Trimming removed 0 bases at V and 1 base at J, with 22 bases between. Germline lookup yields CDR1 LGHNA and CDR2 YSLEER. The length of the CDR3 is 20 residues. As DNA, the CDR3 is TGCGCCAGCAGCCAAGAATATCCCCGGGGGCCCGAGATGTCCTACAATGAGCAGTTCTTC. This encodes CASSQEYPRGPEMSYNEQFF.

This clonotype was recorded many times. The chain has TRBV6-1 and TRBJ2-1; 8 nucleotides match TRBD2. Losses at the gene ends were 2 bases for V and 5 bases for J; bases not matched to a gene: 11. Germline CDR1 is MNHNS and CDR2 is SASEGT. The CDR3 runs 17 residues. CDR3 sequence: CASSEFSGGARDNEQFF. In DNA form, the CDR3 reads TGTGCCAGCAGTGAATTCAGCGGGGGAGCCCGGGACAATGAGCAGTTCTTC.

This clonotype came up a few times. The chain combines TRBV2 with TRBJ2-3, with 12 bases that match TRBD2. V shed 6 bases and J 2 bases; nucleotides not matched to a gene: 6. The CDR3 is 16 residues long. Germline V CDR1 and CDR2: SNHLY, FYNNEI. This CDR3 is CASRELAGGPTDTQYF. The CDR3, as DNA: TGTGCCAGCAGGGAACTAGCGGGGGGCCCCACAGATACGCAGTATTTT.

This clonotype was seen just once. The chain combines TRBV6-2 or TRBV6-3 with TRBJ2-6; D is uncertain. The V end lost 0 bases, the J end lost 0 bases, and 15 bases lay between the germline ends. The CDR3 has 19 amino acids. Germline assignment: CDR1 MNHEY and CDR2 SVGEGT. CDR3 sequence (DNA): TGTGCCAGCAGTTACTCGACGGGCAGGATAAGCTCTGGGGCCAACGTCCTGACTTTC. Protein: CASSYSTGRISSGANVLTF.

The V gene is TRBV7-3, the J gene TRBJ2-1, with D possibly TRBD1 on 6 matching bases. The V gene lost 2 bases and the J gene lost 5 bases, with 7 bases spanning the gap. This CDR3 spans 13 amino acids. Germline loops: CDR1 SGHTA, CDR2 FQGTGA. The CDR3 region has the DNA TGTGCCAGCAGCTTATGGACAGACAATGAGCAGTTCTTC. Its translation: CASSLWTDNEQFF.

CDR3 loop: CSALQPGVAYEQYF. Here the CDR3 DNA reads TGCAGTGCTCTCCAACCGGGGGTAGCCTACGAGCAGTACTTC. The chain combines TRBV20-1 with TRBJ2-7, with a tentative D call TRBD2 (6 bases). The CDR3 is 14 residues long. Trimming pared 5 bases from V and 2 bases from J, leaving 16 bases between. Germline CDR1 reads DFQATT; CDR2 reads SNEGSKA (reference sequence).

This clonotype was seen repeatedly, ten times or more. The J gene is TRBJ2-7, the V gene TRBV7-8, with D unresolved. The V end was cut by 5 bases, the J end by 1 base, with 12 bases between. Germline values: CDR1 SGHVS, CDR2 FQNEAQ. There are 14 residues in the CDR3. The CDR3: CASSPNTLSYEQYF. The CDR3, as DNA: TGTGCCAGCAGCCCCAACACACTATCCTACGAGCAGTACTTC.

This clonotype was seen only a few times. The chain combines TRBV12-3 or TRBV12-4 with TRBJ2-7; D is uncertain. V was clipped by 2 bases and J by 2 bases, with 16 bases between them. The CDR3 runs to 16 residues. DNA of the CDR3: TGTGCCAGCAGTTTAAAGGTTGGCAGTATGGCCTACGAGCAGTACTTC. Translated: CASSLKVGSMAYEQYF.

The chain uses TRBV28 and TRBJ2-1; D not resolved. V was clipped by 6 bases and J by 10 bases, with 10 bases between them. Germline-derived CDR1 and CDR2 are MDHEN and SYDVKM. The CDR3 has 11 residues. The CDR3 is CASSSHQEQFF. CDR3 DNA sequence: TGTGCCAGCAGCTCCCATCAAGAGCAGTTCTTC.

This chain links TRBV6-6 with TRBJ2-7, with D possibly TRBD1 on 5 matching bases. CDR1 MNHNY and CDR2 SVGAGI come from the germline V gene (reference sequence). V was clipped by 0 bases and J by 2 bases, with 11 bases between them. This CDR3 contains 15 residues. CDR3: CASSYSGQGAYEQYF. DNA of the CDR3: TGTGCCAGCAGTTACTCAGGGCAGGGTGCCTACGAGCAGTACTTC.

This clonotype was observed at least ten times. The gene calls are TRBV7-2 and TRBJ1-1; D gene ambiguous. This CDR3 has 13 residues. The V end lost 5 bases, the J end lost 4 bases, and 11 bases lay between the germline ends. CDR1 and CDR2 (germline): SGHTA, FQGNSA. The CDR3 coding sequence is TGTGCCAGCAGCGCTCGATGGGGCACTGAAGCTTTCTTT. This encodes CASSARWGTEAFF.

The chain couples TRBV24-1 to TRBJ2-3, with 10 bases that match TRBD1. J was trimmed by 7 bases and V by 3 bases; bases with no gene match: 9. Germline V gene sequence: CDR1 KGHDR, CDR2 SFDVKD. The CDR3 sequence is 16 residues long. The CDR3 DNA reads TGTGCCACCAGTGATCCGGGACAGGGGACAATAAATACGCAGTATTTT. Encoded protein: CATSDPGQGTINTQYF.

This clonotype was observed many times. The chain recombines TRBV20-1 with TRBJ2-7, with D possibly matching TRBD2 (5 bases). Germline V gene lookup returns CDR1 DFQATT and CDR2 SNEGSKA (reference sequence). The CDR3 spans 15 residues. V was pared by 5 bases and J by 3 bases, with 20 bases between. Here the CDR3 reads CSAGPRTMTNYEQYF. As DNA, the CDR3 is TGCAGTGCTGGACCCCGCACAATGACTAACTACGAGCAGTACTTC.

Worth noting for this clonotype: At one of its ends the junction is not consistent with the germline gene, which may arise from a read error. The V and J genes are TRBV7-2 and TRBJ1-2, with 9 bases aligning to TRBD1. Germline V lookup: CDR1 SGHTA, CDR2 FQGNSA. CDR3 length: 15 residues. The CDR3 here is CASTLRFGQGYGYTF. DNA for the CDR3: TGTGCCAGCACCTTAAGGTTCGGACAGGGGTATGGCTACACCTTC.

This clonotype has a count of ten or more. The J gene is TRBJ1-2, the V gene TRBV19, with D possibly TRBD1 on 5 matching bases. Trimming pared 4 bases from V and 7 bases from J, leaving 7 bases between. The CDR3 sequence is 11 residues long. Germline V CDR1 and CDR2: LNHDA, SQIVND (reference sequence). The CDR3 DNA reads as TGTGCCAGTAGTACAGGGTTTGGCTACACCTTC. This sequence encodes CASSTGFGYTF.

The chain combines TRBV28 with TRBJ2-5; 9 bases agree with TRBD2. Germline-derived CDR1 and CDR2 are MDHEN and SYDVKM. The V gene end was trimmed by 5 bases and the J gene end by 2 bases; junction bases not matched to a gene: 3. The CDR3 is 14 residues long. The CDR3 reads CASSQGLAQETQYF. In DNA form, the CDR3 reads TGTGCCAGCAGTCAGGGACTAGCACAAGAGACCCAGTACTTC.